Listed below are T cell receptor beta chains from one sample, sequenced in a study of T cells of healthy individuals. TCRdb passed the 5' RACE reads through MiXCR, listing each CDR3 protein once. The data hold 100,000 or so distinct CDR3 sequences, with about 16% observed a single time. The origin of the receptors is a human donor in good health. The CDR3 runs from the conserved cysteine through the conserved F or W. The D gene is left open where the match is weak. Size values are once, few and many counts, or a class for expanded clones, and some rows have none.

size: NA; length: 15; D: TRBD1; V: TRBV7-3; J: TRBJ2-3; DNA: TGTGCCAGCAGCTTTCCGGGACAGGGGCCGGATACGCAGTATTTT; CDR3: CASSFPGQGPDTQYF
size: NA; length: 16; D: NA; V: TRBV7-8; J: TRBJ1-1; DNA: TGTGCCAGCAGCTCCTCGGACACAACCCTTAGGGGTGAAGCTTTCTTT; CDR3: CASSSSDTTLRGEAFF
size: NA; length: 16; D: NA; V: TRBV12-3/TRBV12-4; J: TRBJ2-5; DNA: TGTGCCAGCAGTTACCCACAGGGAGGGTCGGAAGAGACCCAGTACTTC; CDR3: CASSYPQGGSEETQYF
size: NA; length: 16; D: NA; V: TRBV7-9; J: TRBJ2-6; DNA: TGTGCCAGCAGCAAATTGGCGTTCTCTGGGGCCAACGTCCTGACTTTC; CDR3: CASSKLAFSGANVLTF
size: many; length: 15; D: TRBD2; V: TRBV6-5; J: TRBJ2-1; DNA: TGTGCCAGCAGTCGGACGCTAGCGGGGGGAAATGAGCAGTTCTTC; CDR3: CASSRTLAGGNEQFF
size: NA; length: 13; D: NA; V: TRBV6-5; J: TRBJ2-5; DNA: TGTGCCAGCAGTCGGACAAGGCAAGAGACCCAGTACTTC; CDR3: CASSRTRQETQYF
size: few; length: 15; D: TRBD2; V: TRBV6-4; J: TRBJ2-4; DNA: TGTGCCAGCAGTGTGGAAGCGGGAGGGCCGGACATTCAGTACTTC; CDR3: CASSVEAGGPDIQYF
size: NA; length: 14; D: TRBD1; V: TRBV6-6; J: TRBJ1-2; DNA: TGTGCCAGTACCCTCGGGGACAGGGCGGATGGCTACACCTTC; CDR3: CASTLGDRADGYTF
size: NA; length: 14; D: TRBD2; V: TRBV5-4; J: TRBJ2-5; DNA: TGTGCCAGCAGCCCTGGGACTAGCGGAGAGACCCAGTACTTC; CDR3: CASSPGTSGETQYF
size: few; length: 14; D: NA; V: TRBV9; J: TRBJ2-7; DNA: TGTGCCAGCAGCCCGGGGGCAGGGCGATACGAGCAGTACTTC; CDR3: CASSPGAGRYEQYF
size: many; length: 13; D: TRBD1; V: TRBV20-1; J: TRBJ1-5; DNA: TGCAGTGCTAGAGTACAGGGGAATCAGCCCCAGCATTTT; CDR3: CSARVQGNQPQHF
size: many; length: 16; D: TRBD1; V: TRBV28; J: TRBJ2-1; DNA: TGTGCCAGCAGTTTACGCACAGGGGATTCCTACAATGAGCAGTTCTTC; CDR3: CASSLRTGDSYNEQFF
size: few; length: 16; D: TRBD1; V: TRBV4-1; J: TRBJ2-2; DNA: TGCGCCAGCAGCGGACCCCGGGACAGGGCTGTCGGGGAGCTGTTTTTT; CDR3: CASSGPRDRAVGELFF
size: NA; length: 14; D: NA; V: TRBV6-1; J: TRBJ2-3; DNA: TGTGCCAGCAGTGAAGGGCAGGAGACAGATACGCAGTATTTT; CDR3: CASSEGQETDTQYF
size: NA; length: 15; D: NA; V: TRBV20-1; J: TRBJ1-6; DNA: TGCAGTGCTAGAGATTCGGGACCGAGTAATTCACCCCTCCACTTT; CDR3: CSARDSGPSNSPLHF
size: many; length: 15; D: TRBD1; V: TRBV9; J: TRBJ1-6; DNA: TGTGCCAGCAGCCTAGGACAGGGGGCGAATTCACCCCTCCACTTT; CDR3: CASSLGQGANSPLHF
size: few; length: 17; D: NA; V: TRBV5-1; J: TRBJ1-5; DNA: TGCGCCAGCAGCTTGAGCCCCCGACAGAATAGCAATCAGCCCCAGCATTTT; CDR3: CASSLSPRQNSNQPQHF